This T cell receptor (beta chain) was documented in a study of shared clonotypes between healthy human individuals. Data came from immunoSEQ multiplex PCR; TCRdb stores just in-frame clones and leaves some out. This table holds about 380,000 clones, 95% to 97% found once. Germline CDR1 reads MNHEY; CDR2 reads SMNVEV (reference sequence). The CDR3 is 15 amino acids. Trimming took 3 bases from V and 3 from J; bases not matched to a gene: 7. A note on this clone: At the DNA level, this CDR3 is encoded by other sequences in the same sample as well.

The sequencing input was memory CD8+ T cells sorted from blood. Subset denoted: CD45RO+ cells pooled with CCR7-negative TemRA cells. The receptor was isolated from a man in his thirties or forties in good health. The V and J genes are TRBV27 and TRBJ2-7; 8 positions match TRBD1. CDR3 amino acids: CASSFGTGVYYEQYF. CDR3 coding DNA: TGTGCCAGCAGTTTCGGGACAGGCGTATACTACGAGCAGTACTTC.